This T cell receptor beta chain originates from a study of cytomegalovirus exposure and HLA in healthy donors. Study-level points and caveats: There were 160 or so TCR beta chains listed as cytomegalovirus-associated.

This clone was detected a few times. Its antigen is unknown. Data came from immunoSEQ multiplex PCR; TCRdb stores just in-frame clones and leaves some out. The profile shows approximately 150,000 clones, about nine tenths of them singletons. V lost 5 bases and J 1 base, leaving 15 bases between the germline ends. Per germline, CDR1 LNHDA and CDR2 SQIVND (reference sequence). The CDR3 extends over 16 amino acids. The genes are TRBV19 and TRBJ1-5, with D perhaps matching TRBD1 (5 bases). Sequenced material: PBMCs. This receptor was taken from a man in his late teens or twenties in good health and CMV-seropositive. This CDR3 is CASSLLSGGSNQPQHF. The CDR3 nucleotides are TGTGCCAGTAGTTTATTGTCCGGGGGAAGCAATCAGCCCCAGCATTTT. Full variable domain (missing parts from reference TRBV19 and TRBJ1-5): DGGITQSPKYLFRKEGQNVTLSCEQNLNHDAMYWYRQDPGQGLRLIYYSQIVNDFQKGDIAEGYSVSREKKESFPLTVTSAQKNPTAFYLCASSLLSGGSNQPQHFGDGTRLSIL.